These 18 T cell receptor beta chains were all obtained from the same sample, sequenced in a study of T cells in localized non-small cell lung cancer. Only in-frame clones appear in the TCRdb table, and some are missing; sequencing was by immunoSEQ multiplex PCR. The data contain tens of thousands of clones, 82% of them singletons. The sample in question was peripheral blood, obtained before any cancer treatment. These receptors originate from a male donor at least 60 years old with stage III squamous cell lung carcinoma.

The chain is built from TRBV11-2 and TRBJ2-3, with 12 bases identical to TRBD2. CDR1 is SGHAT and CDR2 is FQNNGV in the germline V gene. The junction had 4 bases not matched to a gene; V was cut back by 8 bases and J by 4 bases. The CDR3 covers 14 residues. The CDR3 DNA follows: TGTGCCAGCCGGGGACTAGCGGGCCCAGATACGCAGTATTTT. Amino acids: CASRGLAGPDTQYF.

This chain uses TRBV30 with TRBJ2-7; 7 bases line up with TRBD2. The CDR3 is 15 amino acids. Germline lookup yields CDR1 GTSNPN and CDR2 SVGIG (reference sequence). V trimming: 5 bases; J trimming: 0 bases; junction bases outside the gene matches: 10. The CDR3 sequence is CAWSHGGKVSYEQYF. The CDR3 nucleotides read TGTGCCTGGTCCCACGGGGGGAAGGTCTCCTACGAGCAGTACTTC.

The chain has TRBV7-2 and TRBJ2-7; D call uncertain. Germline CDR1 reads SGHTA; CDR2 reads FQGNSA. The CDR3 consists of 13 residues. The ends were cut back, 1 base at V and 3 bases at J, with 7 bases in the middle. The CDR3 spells CASSLGYGYEQYF. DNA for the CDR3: TGTGCCAGCAGCTTAGGGTACGGCTACGAGCAGTACTTC.

The CDR3 region is CASSEQGQGYEQYF. In nucleotides, the CDR3 is TGTGCCAGCAGTGAACAGGGACAGGGCTACGAGCAGTACTTC. This chain uses TRBV2 with TRBJ2-7; 9 positions agree with TRBD1. The CDR3 covers 14 residues. Germline-derived CDR1 and CDR2 are SNHLY and FYNNEI. V shed 2 bases, J shed 3 bases, and the junction held 2 bases outside the gene matches.

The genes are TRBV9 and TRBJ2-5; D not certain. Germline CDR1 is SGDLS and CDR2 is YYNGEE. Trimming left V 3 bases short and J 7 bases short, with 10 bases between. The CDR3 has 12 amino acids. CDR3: CASSAMTGTQYF. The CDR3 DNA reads TGTGCCAGCAGCGCCATGACGGGGACCCAGTACTTC. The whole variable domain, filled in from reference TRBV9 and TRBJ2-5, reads DSGVTQTPKHLITATGQRVTLRCSPRSGDLSVYWYQQSLDQGLQFLIQYYNGEERAKGNILERFSAQQFPDLHSELNLSSLELGDSALYFCASSAMTGTQYFGPGTRLLVL.

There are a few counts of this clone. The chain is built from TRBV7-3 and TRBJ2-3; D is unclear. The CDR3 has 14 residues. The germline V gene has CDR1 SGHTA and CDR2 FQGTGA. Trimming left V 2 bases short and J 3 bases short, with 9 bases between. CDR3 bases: TGTGCCAGCAGCTTATACCAGGCTACAGATACGCAGTATTTT. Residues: CASSLYQATDTQYF.

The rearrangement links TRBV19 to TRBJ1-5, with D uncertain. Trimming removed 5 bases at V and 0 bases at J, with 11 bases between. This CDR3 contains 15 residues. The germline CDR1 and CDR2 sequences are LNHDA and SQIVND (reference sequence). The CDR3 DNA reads TGTGCCAGTAGTCGGGAAATCCTTAGCAATCAGCCCCAGCATTTT. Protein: CASSREILSNQPQHF.

The CDR3 reads CASRLDRGSGNTIYF. In nucleotides, the CDR3 is TGCGCCAGCAGACTTGACAGGGGGTCCGGAAACACCATATATTTT. The genes are TRBV5-1 and TRBJ1-3; 9 bases are shared with TRBD1. V was pared by 5 bases and J by 4 bases, with 7 bases of the junction left unmatched. CDR3 length: 15 residues. Per germline, CDR1 SGHRS and CDR2 YFSETQ.

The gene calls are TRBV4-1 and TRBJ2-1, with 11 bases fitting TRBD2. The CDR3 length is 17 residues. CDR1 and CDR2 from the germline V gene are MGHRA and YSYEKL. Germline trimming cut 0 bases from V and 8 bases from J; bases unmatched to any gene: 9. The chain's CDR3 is CASSQEGSGGAWDEQFF. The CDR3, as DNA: TGCGCCAGCAGCCAAGAAGGTAGCGGGGGGGCTTGGGATGAGCAGTTCTTC.

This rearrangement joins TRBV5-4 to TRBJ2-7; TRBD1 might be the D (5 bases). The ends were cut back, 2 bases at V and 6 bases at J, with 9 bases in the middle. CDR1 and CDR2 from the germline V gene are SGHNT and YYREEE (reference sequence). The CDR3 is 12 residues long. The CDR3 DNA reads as TGTGCCAGCAGCTTCAGGGAAGGCGAGCAGTACTTC. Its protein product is CASSFREGEQYF.

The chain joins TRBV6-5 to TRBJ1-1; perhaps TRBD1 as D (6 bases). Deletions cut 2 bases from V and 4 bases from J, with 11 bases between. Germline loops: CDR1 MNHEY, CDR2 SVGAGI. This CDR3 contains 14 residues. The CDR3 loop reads CASSYGGAVTEAFF. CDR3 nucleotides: TGTGCCAGCAGTTACGGGGGCGCGGTCACTGAAGCTTTCTTT.

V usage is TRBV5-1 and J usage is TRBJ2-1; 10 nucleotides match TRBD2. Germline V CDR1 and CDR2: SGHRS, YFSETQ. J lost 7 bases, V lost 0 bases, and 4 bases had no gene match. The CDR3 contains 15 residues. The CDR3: CASSLASGGKNEQFF. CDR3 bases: TGCGCCAGCAGCTTGGCTAGCGGGGGCAAGAATGAGCAGTTCTTC.

The CDR3 loop is CASSLWTGMDEQFF. The CDR3 DNA reads TGTGCCAGCAGCTTGTGGACAGGGATGGATGAGCAGTTCTTC. V gene TRBV7-9 combines with J gene TRBJ2-1; the match to TRBD1 covers 8 bases. Per the germline V gene, CDR1 is SEHNR and CDR2 is FQNEAQ (reference sequence). Trimming at V came to 3 bases and at J to 8 bases, leaving 6 bases not matched to a gene. The CDR3 is made up of 14 amino acids.

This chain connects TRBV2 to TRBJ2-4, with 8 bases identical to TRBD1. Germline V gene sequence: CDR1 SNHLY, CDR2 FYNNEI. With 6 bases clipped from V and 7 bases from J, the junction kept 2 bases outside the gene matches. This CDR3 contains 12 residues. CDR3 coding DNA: TGTGCCAGCAGGGGACAGGCCAACATTCAGTACTTC. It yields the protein CASRGQANIQYF.

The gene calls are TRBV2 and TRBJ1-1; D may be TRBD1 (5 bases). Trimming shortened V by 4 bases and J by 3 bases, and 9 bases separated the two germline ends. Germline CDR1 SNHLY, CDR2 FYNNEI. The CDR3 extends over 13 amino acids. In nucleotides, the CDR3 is TGTGCCAGCAGTGGCAGGGCGGACACTGAAGCTTTCTTT. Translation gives CASSGRADTEAFF.

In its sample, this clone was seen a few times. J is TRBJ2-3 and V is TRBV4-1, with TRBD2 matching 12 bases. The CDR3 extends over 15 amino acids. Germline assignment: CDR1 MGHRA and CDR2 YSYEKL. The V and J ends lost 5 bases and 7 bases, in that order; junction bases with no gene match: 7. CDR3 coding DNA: TGCGCCAGCAGCTCCCTAGCGGGGGGGAAATATACGCAGTATTTT. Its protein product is CASSSLAGGKYTQYF.

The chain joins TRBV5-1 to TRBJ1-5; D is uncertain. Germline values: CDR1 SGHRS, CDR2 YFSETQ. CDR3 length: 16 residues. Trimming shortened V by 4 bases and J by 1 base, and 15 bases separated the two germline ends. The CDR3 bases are TGCGCCAGCAGCCCGGACCCGGGAGGAAGCAATCAGCCCCAGCATTTT. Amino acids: CASSPDPGGSNQPQHF. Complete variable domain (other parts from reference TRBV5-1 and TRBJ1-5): KAGVTQTPRYLIKTRGQQVTLSCSPISGHRSVSWYQQTPGQGLQFLFEYFSETQRNKGNFPGRFSGRQFSNSRSEMNVSTLELGDSALYLCASSPDPGGSNQPQHFGDGTRLSIL.

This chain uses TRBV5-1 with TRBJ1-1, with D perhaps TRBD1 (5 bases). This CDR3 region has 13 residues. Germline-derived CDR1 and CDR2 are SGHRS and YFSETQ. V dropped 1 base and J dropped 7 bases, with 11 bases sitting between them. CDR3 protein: CASSLIQGGEAFF. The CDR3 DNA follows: TGCGCCAGCAGCTTGATTCAGGGAGGTGAAGCTTTCTTT.